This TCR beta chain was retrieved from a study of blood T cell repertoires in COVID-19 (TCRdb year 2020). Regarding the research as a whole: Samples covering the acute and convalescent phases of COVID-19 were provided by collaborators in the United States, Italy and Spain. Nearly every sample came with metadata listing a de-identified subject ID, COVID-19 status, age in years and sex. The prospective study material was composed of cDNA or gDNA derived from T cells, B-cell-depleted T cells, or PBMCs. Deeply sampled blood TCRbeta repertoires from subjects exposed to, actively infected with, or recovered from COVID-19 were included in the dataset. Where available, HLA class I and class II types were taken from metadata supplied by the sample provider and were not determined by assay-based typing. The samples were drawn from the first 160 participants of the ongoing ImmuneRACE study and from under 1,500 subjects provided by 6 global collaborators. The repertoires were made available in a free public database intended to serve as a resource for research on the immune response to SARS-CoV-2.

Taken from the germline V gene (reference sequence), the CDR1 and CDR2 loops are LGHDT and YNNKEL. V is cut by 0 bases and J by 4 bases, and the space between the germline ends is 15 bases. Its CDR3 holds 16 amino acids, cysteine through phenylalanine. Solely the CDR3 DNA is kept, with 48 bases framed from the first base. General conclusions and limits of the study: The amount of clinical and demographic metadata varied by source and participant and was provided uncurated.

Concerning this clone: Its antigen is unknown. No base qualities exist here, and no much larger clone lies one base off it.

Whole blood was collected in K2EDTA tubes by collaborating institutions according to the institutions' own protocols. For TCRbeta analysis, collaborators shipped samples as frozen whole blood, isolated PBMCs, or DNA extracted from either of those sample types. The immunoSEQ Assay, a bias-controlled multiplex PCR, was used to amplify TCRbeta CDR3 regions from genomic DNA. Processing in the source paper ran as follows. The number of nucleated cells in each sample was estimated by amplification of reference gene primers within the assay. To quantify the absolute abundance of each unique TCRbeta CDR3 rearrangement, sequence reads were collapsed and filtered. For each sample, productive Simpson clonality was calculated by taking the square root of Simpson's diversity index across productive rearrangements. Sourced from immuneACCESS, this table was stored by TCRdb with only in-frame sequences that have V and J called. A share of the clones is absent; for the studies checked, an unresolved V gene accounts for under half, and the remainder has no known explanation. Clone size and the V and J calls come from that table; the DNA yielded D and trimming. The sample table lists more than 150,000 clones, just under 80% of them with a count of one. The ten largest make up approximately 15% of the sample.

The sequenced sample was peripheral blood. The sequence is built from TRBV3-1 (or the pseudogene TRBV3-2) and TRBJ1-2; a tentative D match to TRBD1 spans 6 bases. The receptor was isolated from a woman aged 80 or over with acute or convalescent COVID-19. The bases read TGTGCCAGCAGCCAAGAGGGGGGGGCGTCGGGCTATGGCTACACCTTC. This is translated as CASSQEGGASGYGYTF.